This TCR beta chain is drawn from a study of CD8+ T cells in alopecia areata. The study, taken as a whole, reports: Lesional scalp, notably in alopecia totalis/universalis, had clonality above that of normal scalp.

TCR sequencing used cDNA made by reverse transcription of extracted RNA. Here immunoSEQ multiplex PCR was the method, and the copy in TCRdb shows in-frame clones only, minus some. The sample lists 90,000 to 150,000 clones, approximately 60% seen once, with about 3% in the top ten. As for this clone: Its antigen is as yet unknown.

The CDR3 totals 13 residues. CDR1 is LNHNV and CDR2 is YYDKDF in the germline V gene (reference sequence). J gave up 8 bases and V 7 bases, and 5 bases lay outside the gene matches. The specimen sequenced was CD4+ T cells sorted from blood. This TCR was sampled from a human donor in good health. The V gene is TRBV15, the J gene TRBJ1-2, with TRBD1 matching over 12 bases. This CDR3 reads CATTGQGARGYTF. CDR3 nucleotide sequence: TGTGCCACCACGGGACAGGGGGCCCGAGGCTACACCTTC.